This T cell receptor (beta chain) came from a study of shared clonotypes between healthy human individuals. Study summary: Donor ages ranged 18 to 49 years: a couple of women, three men.

Per the original data handling: Junction-only immunoSEQ data arrived without quality scores, meaning filtering differed. Libraries were prepared by immunoSEQ multiplex PCR; TCRdb keeps only in-frame clonotypes and omits some of them. The D gene and trimming were derived from the DNA, and the V and J assignments and clone size from that table. The sample lists approximately 720,000 clones; around 72% were seen once. Germline values: CDR1 LNHNV, CDR2 YYDKDF (reference sequence). The CDR3 is 17 residues long. V was pared by 5 bases and J by 6 bases, with 23 bases between. This chain uses TRBV15 with TRBJ2-1, with D perhaps matching TRBD1 (5 bases). What was sequenced was memory CD4+ T cells sorted from blood. Subset noted: CD45RA-negative fraction. This TCR came from a woman younger than 45 in good health. The CDR3 bases are TGTGCCACCAGCGGATTGTTTCACGGGCGGACATTCAATGAGCAGTTCTTC. It translates to CATSGLFHGRTFNEQFF.